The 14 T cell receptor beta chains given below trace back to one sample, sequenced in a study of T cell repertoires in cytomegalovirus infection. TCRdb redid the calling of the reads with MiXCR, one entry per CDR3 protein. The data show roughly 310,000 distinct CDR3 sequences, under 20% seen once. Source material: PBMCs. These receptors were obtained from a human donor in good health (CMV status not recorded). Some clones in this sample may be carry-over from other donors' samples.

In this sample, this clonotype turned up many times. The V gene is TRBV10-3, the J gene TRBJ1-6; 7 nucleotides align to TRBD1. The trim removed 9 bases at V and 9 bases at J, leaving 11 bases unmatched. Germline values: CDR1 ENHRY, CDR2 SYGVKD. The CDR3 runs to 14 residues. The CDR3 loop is CAIGLGQRGSPLHF. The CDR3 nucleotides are TGTGCCATAGGCCTGGGACAGCGGGGTTCACCCCTCCACTTT.

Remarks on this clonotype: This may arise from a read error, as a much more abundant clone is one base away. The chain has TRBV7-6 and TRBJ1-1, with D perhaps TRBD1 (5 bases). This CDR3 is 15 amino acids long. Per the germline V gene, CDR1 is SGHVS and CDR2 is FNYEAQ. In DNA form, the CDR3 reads TGTGCCAGCAGCTTAGGGGGGGGTGCGAACACTAAAGCTTTCTTT. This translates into CASSLGGGANTKAFF.

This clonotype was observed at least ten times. The CDR3 DNA is TGCAGTGCTACAGGACTAGCGGGGGGATCCTCCTACGAGCAGTACTTC. This gives the protein CSATGLAGGSSYEQYF. V gene TRBV20-1 combines with J gene TRBJ2-7; 14 positions agree with TRBD2. V gave up 4 bases and J gave up 0 bases; unmatched junction bases: 5. This CDR3 is 16 amino acids long. Germline values: CDR1 DFQATT, CDR2 SNEGSKA (reference sequence).

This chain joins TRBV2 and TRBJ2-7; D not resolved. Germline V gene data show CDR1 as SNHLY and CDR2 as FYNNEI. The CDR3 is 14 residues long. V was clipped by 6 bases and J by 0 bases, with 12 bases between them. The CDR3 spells CASRRVIGSYEQYF. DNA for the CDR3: TGTGCCAGCAGAAGAGTGATCGGCTCCTACGAGCAGTACTTC.

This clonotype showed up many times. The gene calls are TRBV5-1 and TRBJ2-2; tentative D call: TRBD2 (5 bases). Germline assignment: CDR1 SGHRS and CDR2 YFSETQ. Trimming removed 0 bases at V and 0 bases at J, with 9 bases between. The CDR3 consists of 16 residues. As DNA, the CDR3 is TGCGCCAGCAGCTTGGCAGTGGACTCGAACACCGGGGAGCTGTTTTTT. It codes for CASSLAVDSNTGELFF.

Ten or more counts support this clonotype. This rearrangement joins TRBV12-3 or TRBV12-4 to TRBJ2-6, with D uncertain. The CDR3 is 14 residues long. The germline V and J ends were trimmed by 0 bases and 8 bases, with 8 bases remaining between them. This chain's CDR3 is CASSLAIVTNVLTF. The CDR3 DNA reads TGTGCCAGCAGTTTAGCGATCGTGACCAACGTCCTGACTTTC.

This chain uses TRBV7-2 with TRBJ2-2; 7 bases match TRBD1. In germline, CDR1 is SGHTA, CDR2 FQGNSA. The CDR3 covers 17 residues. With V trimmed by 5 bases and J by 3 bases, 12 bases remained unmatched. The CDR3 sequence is CASSPYPGTEHTGELFF. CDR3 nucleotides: TGTGCCAGCAGCCCCTATCCCGGGACAGAACACACCGGGGAGCTGTTTTTT.

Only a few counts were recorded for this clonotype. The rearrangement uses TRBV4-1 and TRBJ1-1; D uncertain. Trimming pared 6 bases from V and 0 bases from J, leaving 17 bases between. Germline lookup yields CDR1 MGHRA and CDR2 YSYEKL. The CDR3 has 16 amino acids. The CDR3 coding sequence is TGCGCCAGCAGTGGACTGTCCCCGGGCATGAACACTGAAGCTTTCTTT. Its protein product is CASSGLSPGMNTEAFF.

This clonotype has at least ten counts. CDR3 DNA sequence: TGTGCCAGCAGGAAATTAGCCTATAATTCACCCCTCCACTTT. Protein: CASRKLAYNSPLHF. The chain employs TRBV7-2 and TRBJ1-6; D is unclear. This CDR3 comprises 14 residues. The germline V and J ends were trimmed by 6 bases and 2 bases, with 8 bases remaining between them. Germline values: CDR1 SGHTA, CDR2 FQGNSA.

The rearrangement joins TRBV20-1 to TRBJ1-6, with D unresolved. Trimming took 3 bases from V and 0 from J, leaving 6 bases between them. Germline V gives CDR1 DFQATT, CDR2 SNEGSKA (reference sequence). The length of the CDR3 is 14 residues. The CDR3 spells CSASTSSYNSPLHF. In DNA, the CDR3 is TGCAGTGCTAGTACCAGCTCCTATAATTCACCCCTCCACTTT.

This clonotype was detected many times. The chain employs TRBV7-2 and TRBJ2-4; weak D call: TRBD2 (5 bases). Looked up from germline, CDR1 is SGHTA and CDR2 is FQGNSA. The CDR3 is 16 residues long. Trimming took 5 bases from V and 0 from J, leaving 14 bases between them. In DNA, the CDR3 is TGTGCCAGCAGCCCCGGAGGCCTTCAAGCCAAAAACATTCAGTACTTC. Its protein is CASSPGGLQAKNIQYF. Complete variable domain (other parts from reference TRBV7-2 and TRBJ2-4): GAGVSQSPSNKVTEKGKDVELRCDPISGHTALYWYRQSLGQGLEFLIYFQGNSAPDKSGLPSDRFSAERTGGSVSTLTIQRTQQEDSAVYLCASSPGGLQAKNIQYFGAGTRLSVL.

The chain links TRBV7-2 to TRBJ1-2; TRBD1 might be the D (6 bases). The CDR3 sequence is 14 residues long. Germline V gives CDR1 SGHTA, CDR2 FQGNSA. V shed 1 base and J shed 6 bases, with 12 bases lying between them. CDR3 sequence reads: CASSLETGRDGYTF. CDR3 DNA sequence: TGTGCCAGCAGCTTAGAAACAGGGAGGGATGGCTACACCTTC.

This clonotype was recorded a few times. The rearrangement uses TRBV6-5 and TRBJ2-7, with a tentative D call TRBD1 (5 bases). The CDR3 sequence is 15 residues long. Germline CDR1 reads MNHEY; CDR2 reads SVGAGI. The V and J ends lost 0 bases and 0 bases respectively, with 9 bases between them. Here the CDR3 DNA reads TGTGCCAGCAGTTACTCGTCCAGGGACTCCTACGAGCAGTACTTC. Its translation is CASSYSSRDSYEQYF.

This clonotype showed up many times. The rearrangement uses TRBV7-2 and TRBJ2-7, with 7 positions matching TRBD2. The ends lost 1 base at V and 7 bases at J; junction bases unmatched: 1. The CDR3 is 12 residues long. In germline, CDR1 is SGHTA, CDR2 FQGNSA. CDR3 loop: CASSLEAGEQYF. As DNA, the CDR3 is TGTGCCAGCAGCTTAGAAGCGGGGGAGCAGTACTTC.